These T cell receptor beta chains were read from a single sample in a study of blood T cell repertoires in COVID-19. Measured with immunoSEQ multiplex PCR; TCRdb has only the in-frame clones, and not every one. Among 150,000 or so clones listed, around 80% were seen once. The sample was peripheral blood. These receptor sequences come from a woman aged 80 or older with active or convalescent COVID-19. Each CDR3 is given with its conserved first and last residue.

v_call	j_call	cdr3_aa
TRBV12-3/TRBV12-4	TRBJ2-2	CASSSRAGELFF
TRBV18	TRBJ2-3	CASSPSRNTNTDTQYF
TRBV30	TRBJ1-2	CAWRLHLLRYTF
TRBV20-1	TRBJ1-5	CSASGDRGRPQHF
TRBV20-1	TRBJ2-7	CSASTSGGFLSYEQYF
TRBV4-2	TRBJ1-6	CASRDSGNSPLHF
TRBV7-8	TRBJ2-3	CASRTQRGDTDTQYF
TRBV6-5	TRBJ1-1	CASSKTGNTEAFF
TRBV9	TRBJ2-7	CASSSATGGREQYF
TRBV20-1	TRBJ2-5	CSASRQAFSQETQYF
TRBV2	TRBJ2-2	CASRATSGATGELFF
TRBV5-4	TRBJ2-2	CASSLIDRNTGELFF
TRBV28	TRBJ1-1	CASGLRQNTEAFF
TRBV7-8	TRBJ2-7	CASSLGHLYEQYF
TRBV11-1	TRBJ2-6	CASTLGLSGANVLTF
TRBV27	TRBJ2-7	CASSLSHSPSYEQYF
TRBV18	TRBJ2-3	CASSPSGGITDTQYF
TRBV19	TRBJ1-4	CASEGRVGEKLFF
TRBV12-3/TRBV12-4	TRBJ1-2	CASRQGSIGYTF
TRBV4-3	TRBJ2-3	CASSQDRGTYTDTQYF
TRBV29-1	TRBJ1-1	CSAGDRRNTEAFF
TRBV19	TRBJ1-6	CASEQGWGHNSPLHF